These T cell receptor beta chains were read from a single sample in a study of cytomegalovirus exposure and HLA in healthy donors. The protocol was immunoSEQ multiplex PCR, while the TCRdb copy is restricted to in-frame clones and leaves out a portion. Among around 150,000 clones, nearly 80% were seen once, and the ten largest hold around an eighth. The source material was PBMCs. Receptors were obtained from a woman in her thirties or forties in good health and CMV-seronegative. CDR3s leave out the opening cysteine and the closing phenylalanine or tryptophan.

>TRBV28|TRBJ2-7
ASSLRQGRPPAEQY
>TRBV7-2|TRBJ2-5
ASSDGRGETQY
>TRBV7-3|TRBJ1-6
ASSLTAAALYNSPLH
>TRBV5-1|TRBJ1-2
ASSFQGDGYT
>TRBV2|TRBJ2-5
ASGDRGQRQETQY
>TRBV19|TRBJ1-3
ASSVDTSGNTIY
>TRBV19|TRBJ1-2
ASTLQGIANYGYT
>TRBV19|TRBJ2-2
ASSKSGTGAVSVSGELF
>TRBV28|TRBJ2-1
ASTRRTENYNEQF
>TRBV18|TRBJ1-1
ASSPLGGVETEAF
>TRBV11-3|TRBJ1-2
ASSLHGLGYT
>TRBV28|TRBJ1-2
ASSLGQGYYGYT
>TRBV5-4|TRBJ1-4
ASSLGLATNEKLF
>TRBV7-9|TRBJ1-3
ASSPQGPLRGNTIY
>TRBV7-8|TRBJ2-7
ASSLFREAEQY
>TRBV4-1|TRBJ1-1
ASSQAYSDNTEAF
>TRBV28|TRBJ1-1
ASRGTLNTEAF
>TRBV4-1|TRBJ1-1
ASSYRENTEAF
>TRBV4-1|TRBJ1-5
ASSQTGTGNQPQH
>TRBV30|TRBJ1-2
AWSAGDHYGYT
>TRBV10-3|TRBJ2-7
AISEGSYEQY
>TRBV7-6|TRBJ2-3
ASSLSQGATDTQY
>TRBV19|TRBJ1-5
ASSTGRSGDLLGKGQPQH
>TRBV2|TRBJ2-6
ASSDGSGANVLT
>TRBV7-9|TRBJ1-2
ASSHGGQGLGGYT
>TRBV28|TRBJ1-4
ASRTGTGVEKLF
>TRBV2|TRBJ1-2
ASSLPGNYGYT
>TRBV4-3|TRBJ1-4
ASSLGPTGGWGYEKLF
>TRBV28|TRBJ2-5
ASSVTGTSATQETQY
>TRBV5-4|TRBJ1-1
ASSLDPDTEAF
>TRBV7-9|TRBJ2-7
ASSLTGRAYEQY
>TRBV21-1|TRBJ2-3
ASSKVTCPQTGTDTQY
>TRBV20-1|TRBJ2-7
SASDSRAY
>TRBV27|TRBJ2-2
ASSSRMSGFGLWTGELF
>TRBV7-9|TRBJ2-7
SSSLEAGRSYEQY
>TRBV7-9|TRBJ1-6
ASSALTGGNSPLH
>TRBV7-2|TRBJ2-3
ASSLSFGGRSTDTQY